A single sample gave rise to the 28 T cell receptor beta chains below, sequenced in a study of blood T cell repertoires in COVID-19. Using immunoSEQ multiplex PCR, the repertoire was profiled, and TCRdb retains in-frame clones only, with some absent. The sample lists more than 250,000 clones; roughly 86% were seen once. The material sequenced was peripheral blood. Every receptor here comes from a woman in her 30s who had recovered from COVID-19.

In its sample, this clone was seen a few times. This rearrangement joins TRBV19 to TRBJ1-1, with D maybe TRBD1 (5 bases). Trimming left V 4 bases short and J 7 bases short, with 7 bases between. CDR1 LNHDA and CDR2 SQIVND come from the germline V gene (reference sequence). CDR3 length equals 11 residues. This CDR3 reads CASSTRGEAFF. CDR3 in DNA: TGTGCCAGTAGTACAAGGGGTGAAGCTTTCTTT.

This chain connects TRBV28 to TRBJ2-3; 7 bases match TRBD1. Germline V gene sequence: CDR1 MDHEN, CDR2 SYDVKM. Trimming took 8 bases from V and 6 from J; bases not matched to a gene: 26. The CDR3 sequence is 19 residues long. The CDR3 region is CASRSLEGGEIFGADTQYF. CDR3 in DNA: TGTGCCAGCCGGTCCCTTGAAGGGGGCGAGATATTTGGGGCGGATACGCAGTATTTT.

The chain's CDR3 is CASRDRKETQYF. The CDR3 nucleotides read TGTGCCAGCAGAGACAGAAAAGAGACCCAGTACTTC. The chain uses TRBV6-5 and TRBJ2-5, with a tentative D call TRBD1 (5 bases). This CDR3 comprises 12 residues. V dropped 6 bases and J dropped 3 bases, with 8 bases sitting between them. CDR1 MNHEY and CDR2 SVGAGI come from the germline V gene.

The rearrangement uses TRBV5-1 and TRBJ1-1; a possible D gene is TRBD1 (6 bases). Per germline, CDR1 SGHRS and CDR2 YFSETQ. V lost 4 bases, J lost 5 bases, and 6 bases lay in between. CDR3 size: 11 residues. The CDR3 region is CASSDRTEAFF. The CDR3 DNA follows: TGCGCCAGCAGCGACAGGACTGAAGCTTTCTTT.

This clone was counted a few times. The CDR3 region is CASSLGTAGMEQYF. The CDR3 DNA sequence: TGTGCCAGCTCACTCGGGACCGCGGGGATGGAGCAGTACTTC. The chain is built from TRBV18 and TRBJ2-7, with D perhaps TRBD2 (6 bases). V lost 4 bases and J lost 7, with 17 bases in between. This CDR3 has 14 residues. Germline V gene data show CDR1 as KGHSH and CDR2 as LQKENI. The variable domain in full, with the rest retrieved from reference TRBV18 and TRBJ2-7, is NAGVMQNPRHLVRRRGQEARLRCSPMKGHSHVYWYRQLPEEGLKFMVYLQKENIIDESGMPKERFSAEFPKEGPSILRIQQVVRGDSAAYFCASSLGTAGMEQYFGPGTRLTVT.

The gene calls are TRBV24-1 and TRBJ2-1; D is undetermined. V lost 1 base to trimming and J lost 7 bases, with 7 bases between them. The germline CDR1 and CDR2 sequences are KGHDR and SFDVKD. This CDR3 is 13 amino acids long. CDR3 nucleotides: TGTGCCACCAGTGATTTCTATCATAATGAGCAGTTCTTC. This encodes CATSDFYHNEQFF.

The chain recombines TRBV28 with TRBJ2-1; TRBD2 matches 7 bases. Unmatched junction bases numbered 3, after V lost 2 bases and J lost 2 bases. CDR1 is MDHEN, CDR2 SYDVKM, per germline. The CDR3 has 15 amino acids. CDR3 DNA sequence: TGTGCCAGCAGTTTAACTAGCGAGGCCTACAATGAGCAGTTCTTC. The encoded protein is CASSLTSEAYNEQFF.

CDR3: CASSFYKLAVTDTQYF. DNA for the CDR3: TGTGCCAGCAGCTTCTATAAACTAGCGGTTACAGATACGCAGTATTTT. The chain couples TRBV7-9 to TRBJ2-3; TRBD2 matches at 8 bases. CDR1 and CDR2 from the germline V gene are SEHNR and FQNEAQ (reference sequence). The CDR3 totals 16 residues. J gave up 3 bases and V 3 bases, and 8 bases lay outside the gene matches.

The chain is built from TRBV10-3 and TRBJ2-2; 7 positions agree with TRBD2. The CDR3 is 14 amino acids. Germline CDR1 is ENHRY and CDR2 is SYGVKD. Germline trimming cut 4 bases from V and 7 bases from J; bases unmatched to any gene: 6. The CDR3 protein is CAISGPAGNGELFF. As DNA, the CDR3 is TGTGCCATCAGTGGGCCAGCGGGAAACGGGGAGCTGTTTTTT.

The sample holds a few counts of this clone. This chain connects TRBV19 to TRBJ1-5, with D perhaps TRBD1 (6 bases). The germline CDR1 and CDR2 sequences are LNHDA and SQIVND (reference sequence). Trimming took off 7 bases at V and 4 bases at J, with 17 bases between the two ends. This CDR3 region has 15 residues. CDR3 protein: CASTGTTERNQPQHF. CDR3 bases: TGTGCCAGTACAGGGACAACCGAAAGAAATCAGCCCCAGCATTTT.

The chain links TRBV28 to TRBJ2-2, with 7 bases lining up with TRBD1. This CDR3 has 15 residues. Looked up from germline, CDR1 is MDHEN and CDR2 is SYDVKM. V lost 1 base and J lost 7; bases outside the gene matches: 6. The CDR3: CASSLSDRAGGELFF. The CDR3 coding sequence is TGTGCCAGCAGTTTATCTGACAGGGCGGGCGGGGAGCTGTTTTTT.

This chain joins TRBV19 and TRBJ1-4; a weak D match, TRBD1 (6 bases). The V end was cut by 3 bases, the J end by 0 bases, with 14 bases between. CDR3 size: 17 residues. Germline values: CDR1 LNHDA, CDR2 SQIVND (reference sequence). The CDR3: CASSMSKRQATNEKLFF. The CDR3 coding sequence is TGTGCCAGTAGTATGAGTAAGAGACAGGCAACTAATGAAAAACTGTTTTTT.

The chain uses TRBV28 and TRBJ2-7; 9 positions match TRBD1. The trim removed 5 bases at V and 0 bases at J, leaving 8 bases unmatched. From germline, CDR1 is MDHEN and CDR2 SYDVKM. The CDR3 is 16 residues long. CDR3 DNA: TGTGCCAGCAGTCCGCCCGGGGACAGGGACTCCTACGAGCAGTACTTC. It is translated as CASSPPGDRDSYEQYF.

The chain has TRBV7-3 and TRBJ2-3; 16 bases are shared with TRBD2. Germline V lookup: CDR1 SGHTA, CDR2 FQGTGA. The CDR3 contains 16 residues. The V and J ends lost 5 bases and 5 bases, in that order; junction bases with no gene match: 4. This CDR3 reads CASSPGTSGRGDTQYF. Written as DNA, the CDR3 is TGTGCCAGCAGCCCCGGGACTAGCGGGAGGGGAGATACGCAGTATTTT.

V gene TRBV6-5 combines with J gene TRBJ1-1; 9 nucleotides align to TRBD1. Germline CDR1 and CDR2: MNHEY and SVGAGI. J lost 6 bases, V lost 6 bases, and 8 bases had no gene match. The CDR3 runs to 14 residues. In DNA form, the CDR3 reads TGTGCCAGCAGCCACTGGGACAGGGATTCTGAAGCTTTCTTT. It codes for CASSHWDRDSEAFF.

The V and J genes are TRBV10-3 and TRBJ1-1, with D perhaps matching TRBD1 (6 bases). The CDR3 spans 14 residues. Germline CDR1 reads ENHRY; CDR2 reads SYGVKD. V was clipped by 4 bases and J by 5 bases, with 14 bases between them. CDR3 coding DNA: TGTGCCATCAGTGTTGGGGGCGGACGAACTGAAGCTTTCTTT. Protein product: CAISVGGGRTEAFF.

The chain carries TRBV21-1 and TRBJ2-2; the table's D call, TRBD1, was not checked against the DNA. TRBV21-1 is described as a pseudogene. The CDR3 is 14 amino acids. The CDR3 DNA is TGTGCCAGTACTACAGGGTCGGACACCGGGGAGCTGTTTTTT. Residues: CASTTGSDTGELFF.

V is TRBV18 and J is TRBJ2-7; weak D call: TRBD1 (6 bases). The V gene's germline CDR1 is KGHSH and CDR2 LQKENI. The CDR3 totals 15 residues. The ends were cut back, 6 bases at V and 1 base at J, with 16 bases in the middle. The chain's CDR3 is CASSPRDMLSYEQYF. The CDR3, as DNA: TGTGCCAGCTCTCCCCGGGACATGCTTTCCTACGAGCAGTACTTC.

This clone was detected a few times. The CDR3 sequence: CASTSAEGTEAFF. CDR3 coding DNA: TGTGCCAGCACGTCGGCGGAGGGCACTGAAGCTTTCTTT. The rearrangement links TRBV2 to TRBJ1-1; no reliable D call. The germline V and J ends were trimmed by 7 bases and 4 bases, with 13 bases remaining between them. The germline gives CDR1 SNHLY, CDR2 FYNNEI. This CDR3 has 13 amino acids.

The chain combines TRBV10-1 with TRBJ2-7; D might be TRBD1 (5 bases). V was pared by 8 bases and J by 3 bases, with 11 bases between. This CDR3 is 12 amino acids long. Germline V lookup: CDR1 WNHNN, CDR2 SYGVQD (reference sequence). The CDR3 region is CASSRGNYEQYF. CDR3 DNA sequence: TGCGCCAGCTCTAGGGGAAACTACGAGCAGTACTTC.

As to this clone: In the same sample, other DNA sequences code for this CDR3. This chain links TRBV15 with TRBJ2-3; TRBD2 matches 8 bases. The CDR3 is 15 residues long. Germline-derived CDR1 and CDR2 are LNHNV and YYDKDF (reference sequence). Unmatched junction bases numbered 5, after V lost 6 bases and J lost 0 bases. The CDR3 spells CATSRTSGSTDTQYF. CDR3 DNA: TGTGCCACCAGTCGAACTAGCGGTAGCACAGATACGCAGTATTTT.

The chain carries TRBV6-1 and TRBJ2-1; D possibly corresponds to TRBD2 (6 bases). The V gene's germline CDR1 is MNHNS and CDR2 SASEGT. V was trimmed by 3 bases and J by 5 bases, leaving 11 bases between them. CDR3 length: 14 amino acids. The CDR3 bases are TGTGCCAGCAGTGAGGTGGGGAGGCACAATGAGCAGTTCTTC. Translated: CASSEVGRHNEQFF.

The V call is TRBV6-1, the J call TRBJ2-3; perhaps TRBD1 as D (5 bases). This CDR3 spans 16 amino acids. Germline values: CDR1 MNHNS, CDR2 SASEGT. V shed 4 bases and J shed 6 bases, with 20 bases lying between them. CDR3 protein: CASSGGVTFATDTQYF. The CDR3 DNA sequence: TGTGCCAGCAGTGGGGGCGTGACCTTCGCTACCGATACGCAGTATTTT.

The V gene is TRBV6-5, the J gene TRBJ2-3, with 10 bases fitting TRBD2. The ends lost 6 bases at V and 2 bases at J; junction bases unmatched: 5. This CDR3 spans 15 amino acids. In germline, CDR1 is MNHEY, CDR2 SVGAGI. CDR3 loop: CASSALAGDTDTQYF. In DNA, the CDR3 is TGTGCCAGCAGCGCGCTAGCGGGGGACACAGATACGCAGTATTTT.

The chain's CDR3 is CASSLVADTQYF. CDR3 nucleotides: TGTGCCAGCAGCTTAGTAGCAGATACGCAGTATTTT. The chain employs TRBV7-2 and TRBJ2-3; D is unclear. V gave up 1 base and J gave up 4 bases, with 3 bases separating them. Germline V gives CDR1 SGHTA, CDR2 FQGNSA. There are 12 residues in the CDR3. The whole variable domain, filled in from reference TRBV7-2 and TRBJ2-3, reads GAGVSQSPSNKVTEKGKDVELRCDPISGHTALYWYRQSLGQGLEFLIYFQGNSAPDKSGLPSDRFSAERTGGSVSTLTIQRTQQEDSAVYLCASSLVADTQYFGPGTRLTVL.

The chain uses TRBV5-6 and TRBJ2-7; perhaps TRBD2 as D (6 bases). The CDR3 contains 15 residues. In germline, CDR1 is SGHDT, CDR2 YYEEEE. The V end lost 3 bases, the J end lost 3 bases, and 16 bases lay between the germline ends. CDR3 nucleotides: TGTGCCAGCAGCTCGATCGCGGGGACGGGCTACGAGCAGTACTTC. Its protein product is CASSSIAGTGYEQYF.

The chain uses TRBV19 and TRBJ2-1, with 8 bases matching TRBD2. Germline V gene lookup returns CDR1 LNHDA and CDR2 SQIVND (reference sequence). This CDR3 contains 15 residues. Trimming cost V 6 bases and J 2 bases; bases outside gene matches: 6. This chain's CDR3 is CASSTGTRTYNEQFF. CDR3 bases: TGTGCCAGTAGCACCGGGACTAGAACCTACAATGAGCAGTTCTTC.

V and J are TRBV7-9 and TRBJ1-2; TRBD1 matches at 7 bases. The junction had 4 bases not matched to a gene; V was cut back by 5 bases and J by 4 bases. Germline V CDR1 and CDR2: SEHNR, FQNEAQ (reference sequence). This CDR3 spans 13 amino acids. This CDR3 reads CASSEGTVYGYTF. CDR3 bases: TGTGCCAGCAGCGAAGGGACAGTCTATGGCTACACCTTC.